The entry below gives a single TCR beta chain sequence along with its context. Its antigen is undetermined. The source of the sample is a study of cytomegalovirus exposure and HLA in healthy donors. General study points: High specificity and sensitivity for cytomegalovirus status were reported for the classifier.

Germline loops: CDR1 SGHDT, CDR2 YYEEEE. The V gene lost 4 bases and the J gene lost 1 base, with 12 bases spanning the gap. The CDR3 contains 14 residues. The study ran its PCR with 60 Vbeta and 13 Jbeta primers. Some clones are missing from TCRdb's copy, which holds only in-frame ones; the method was immunoSEQ multiplex PCR. The data show around 210,000 clones, about 81% seen once. Sequencing was carried out using PBMCs. This rearrangement joins TRBV5-6 to TRBJ2-7; D may be TRBD2 (5 bases). The clonotype comes from a woman aged 35 to 49 in good health and CMV-seronegative. The CDR3 DNA reads TGTGCCAGCAGCAAGAGCGGTTTGTCCTACGAGCAGTACTTC. It encodes CASSKSGLSYEQYF.